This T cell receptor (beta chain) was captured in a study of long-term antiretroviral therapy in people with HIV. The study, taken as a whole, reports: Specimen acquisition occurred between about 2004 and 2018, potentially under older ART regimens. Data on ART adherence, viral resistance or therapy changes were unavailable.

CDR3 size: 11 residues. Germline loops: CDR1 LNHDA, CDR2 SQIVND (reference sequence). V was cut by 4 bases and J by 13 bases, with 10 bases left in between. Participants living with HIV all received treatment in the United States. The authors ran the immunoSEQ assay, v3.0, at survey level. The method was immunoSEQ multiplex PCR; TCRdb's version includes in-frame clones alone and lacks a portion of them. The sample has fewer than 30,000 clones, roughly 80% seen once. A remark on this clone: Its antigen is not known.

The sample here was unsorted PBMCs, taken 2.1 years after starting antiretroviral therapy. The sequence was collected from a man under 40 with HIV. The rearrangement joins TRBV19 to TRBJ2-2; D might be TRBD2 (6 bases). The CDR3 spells CASSTPRGLFF. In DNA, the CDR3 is TGTGCCAGTAGTACTCCGCGGGGGCTGTTTTTT.